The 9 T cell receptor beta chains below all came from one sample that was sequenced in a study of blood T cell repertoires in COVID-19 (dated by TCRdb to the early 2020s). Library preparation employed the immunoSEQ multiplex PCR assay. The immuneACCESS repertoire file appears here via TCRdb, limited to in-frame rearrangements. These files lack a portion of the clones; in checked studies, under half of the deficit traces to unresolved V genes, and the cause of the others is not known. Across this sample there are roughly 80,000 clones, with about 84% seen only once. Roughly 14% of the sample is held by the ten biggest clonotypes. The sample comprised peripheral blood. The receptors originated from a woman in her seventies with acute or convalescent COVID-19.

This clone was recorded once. The CDR3: CASSLKTGRNTEAFF. CDR3 sequence (DNA): TGTGCCAGTAGTCTGAAGACAGGGCGGAACACTGAAGCTTTCTTT. J is TRBJ1-1 and V is TRBV19; 7 positions match TRBD1. This CDR3 is built from 15 residues. Trimming cost V 5 bases and J 1 base; bases outside gene matches: 7. The germline V gene encodes CDR1 LNHDA and CDR2 SQIVND (reference sequence).

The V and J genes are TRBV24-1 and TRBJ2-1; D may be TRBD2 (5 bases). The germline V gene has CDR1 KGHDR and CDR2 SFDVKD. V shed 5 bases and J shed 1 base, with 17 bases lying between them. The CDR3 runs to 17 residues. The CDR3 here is CATSGTGGSGSYNEQFF. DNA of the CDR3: TGTGCCACCAGTGGGACGGGCGGGTCTGGTTCCTACAATGAGCAGTTCTTC.

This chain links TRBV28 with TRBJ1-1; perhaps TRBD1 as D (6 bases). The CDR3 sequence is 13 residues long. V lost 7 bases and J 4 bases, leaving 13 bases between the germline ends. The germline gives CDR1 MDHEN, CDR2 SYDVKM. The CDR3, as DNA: TGTGCCAGCATTTACTTGGGGGCCACTGAAGCTTTCTTT. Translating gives CASIYLGATEAFF.

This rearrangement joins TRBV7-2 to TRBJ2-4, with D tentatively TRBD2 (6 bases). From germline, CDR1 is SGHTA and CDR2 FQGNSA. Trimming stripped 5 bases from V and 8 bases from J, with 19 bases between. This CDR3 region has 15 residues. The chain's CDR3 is CASSLGGRGWDIQYF. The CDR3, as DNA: TGTGCCAGCAGCCTAGGAGGCCGGGGGTGGGACATTCAGTACTTC.

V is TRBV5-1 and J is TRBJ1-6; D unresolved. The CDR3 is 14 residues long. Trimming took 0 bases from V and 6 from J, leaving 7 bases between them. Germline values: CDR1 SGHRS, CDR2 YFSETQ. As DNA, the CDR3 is TGCGCCAGCAGCTTGGCCCTCGTTAATTCACCCCTCCACTTT. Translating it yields CASSLALVNSPLHF. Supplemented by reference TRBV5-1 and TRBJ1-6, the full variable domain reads KAGVTQTPRYLIKTRGQQVTLSCSPISGHRSVSWYQQTPGQGLQFLFEYFSETQRNKGNFPGRFSGRQFSNSRSEMNVSTLELGDSALYLCASSLALVNSPLHFGNGTRLTVT.

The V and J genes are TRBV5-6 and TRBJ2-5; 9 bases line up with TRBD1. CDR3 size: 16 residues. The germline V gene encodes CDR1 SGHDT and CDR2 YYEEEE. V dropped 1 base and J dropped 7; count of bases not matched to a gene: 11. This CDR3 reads CASSLFGTGFVRTQYF. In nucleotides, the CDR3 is TGTGCCAGCAGCTTGTTCGGGACAGGGTTCGTCAGGACCCAGTACTTC.

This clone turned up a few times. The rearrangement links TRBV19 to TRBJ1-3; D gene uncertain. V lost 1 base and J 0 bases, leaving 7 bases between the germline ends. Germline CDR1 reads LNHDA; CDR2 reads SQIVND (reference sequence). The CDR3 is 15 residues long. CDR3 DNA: TGTGCCAGTAGTATAGCCGGACTCTCTGGAAACACCATATATTTT. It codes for CASSIAGLSGNTIYF.

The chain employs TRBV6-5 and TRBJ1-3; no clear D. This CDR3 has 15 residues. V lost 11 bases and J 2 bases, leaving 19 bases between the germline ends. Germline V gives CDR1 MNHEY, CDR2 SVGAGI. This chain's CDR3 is CAGSSGTLAGNTIYF. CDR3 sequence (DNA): TGTGCCGGGTCGTCAGGTACCCTTGCTGGAAACACCATATATTTT.

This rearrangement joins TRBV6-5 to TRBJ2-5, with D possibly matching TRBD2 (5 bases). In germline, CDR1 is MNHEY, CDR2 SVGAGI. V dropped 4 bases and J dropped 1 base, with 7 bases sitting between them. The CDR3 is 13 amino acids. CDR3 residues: CASSSGSQETQYF. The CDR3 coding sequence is TGTGCCAGCAGTTCGGGGTCCCAAGAGACCCAGTACTTC.